The clone carrying this T cell receptor (beta chain) was observed a handful of times. As yet, its antigen is unknown. J was trimmed by 4 bases and V by 0 bases; bases with no gene match: 10. The CDR3 contains 17 residues. Per germline, CDR1 LGHNA and CDR2 YSLEER. The data derive from a study of T cells in Graves' hyperthyroidism and ophthalmopathy. RNA transcripts yielded amplified TCR beta CDR3 regions. HTBI primers were employed in a first-round RT-PCR of the TCR CDR3. One entry per CDR3 protein results from TCRdb running MiXCR on the multiplex PCR reads. This sample has 640,000 or so distinct CDR3 sequences, with over 12% found just once. Duration under 3 months, a NOSPECS grade of at least 4, and a Clinical Activity Score of at least 3 characterized the ophthalmopathy patients. Exclusion of patients followed from uncontrolled infection, other autoimmune disease, pregnancy or lactation. Study-wide results and limits: Most thyroid clonotypes with frequency above 0.001 were detected in blood.

This TCR was sampled from a middle-aged woman with Graves' ophthalmopathy. Sequenced material: blood. The chain uses TRBV4-3 and TRBJ2-5; 8 bases align to TRBD1. This CDR3 is CASSQEPNQGAGETQYF. The CDR3 nucleotides read TGCGCCAGCAGCCAAGAACCCAACCAGGGGGCGGGAGAGACCCAGTACTTC.